The source of this T cell receptor beta chain is a study of follicular helper T cells after annual influenza vaccination. Looked up from germline, CDR1 is GTSNPN and CDR2 is SVGIG (reference sequence). The CDR3 is made up of 14 amino acids. With 2 bases removed from V and 5 bases from J, the gap between germline ends came to 10 bases. The time point here: 2014-2015 season, pre-vaccination. Sequencing used immunoSEQ multiplex PCR; TCRdb keeps in-frame clones, though not all of them. The table includes 9,900 or so clones, over 65% detected once. V is TRBV30 and J is TRBJ1-6; D might be TRBD1 (6 bases). Specimen: CXCR5- memory CD4+ T cells sorted from blood, collected on the day of influenza vaccination. This TCR derives from an adult who received the influenza vaccine. CDR3 nucleotides: TGTGCCTGGAGTAAGGGGGGGAATAATTCACCCCTCCACTTT. It codes for CAWSKGGNNSPLHF.